The present entry profiles one T cell receptor (beta chain) with its context. What it binds is not known. Whole blood was used without fractionation, so all unsorted peripheral T cells were included. This record belongs to a study of HIV-infected patients and healthy controls. Study summary: CD4 counts in about 85% of the 16 patients increased modestly yet significantly but stayed below normal.

General study findings and limits: Healthy control repertoires had roughly threefold more distinct CDR3s than untreated HIV+ repertoires, and higher Shannon diversity. The authors saw processing only sixteen HIV-infected individuals as a major limitation on generality.

Germline V lookup: CDR1 SGHDT, CDR2 YYEEEE. The J segment lost 6 bases and the V segment lost 4 bases, leaving 8 bases of the junction unmatched. The CDR3 contains 14 residues. cDNA was made from about 500 ng RNA using alpha and beta constant primers. Alpha and beta chain libraries were made separately by chain-specific third strand synthesis with multiplexing indices. A 5' RACE adapter with a random hexamer and the SP2 primer site was joined to cDNA. TCRdb ran MiXCR on the 5' RACE reads and lists one entry per CDR3 protein. The data show roughly 7,700 distinct CDR3 sequences, 6.1% seen once. This specimen was blood, taken before antiretroviral therapy. The rearrangement uses TRBV5-6 and TRBJ2-3, with 7 nucleotides matching TRBD1. This TCR was sampled from an adult with HIV infection. The CDR3 bases are TGTGCCAGCAGCCGGCAGGGGGTTAGGGATACGCAGTATTTT. It codes for CASSRQGVRDTQYF.